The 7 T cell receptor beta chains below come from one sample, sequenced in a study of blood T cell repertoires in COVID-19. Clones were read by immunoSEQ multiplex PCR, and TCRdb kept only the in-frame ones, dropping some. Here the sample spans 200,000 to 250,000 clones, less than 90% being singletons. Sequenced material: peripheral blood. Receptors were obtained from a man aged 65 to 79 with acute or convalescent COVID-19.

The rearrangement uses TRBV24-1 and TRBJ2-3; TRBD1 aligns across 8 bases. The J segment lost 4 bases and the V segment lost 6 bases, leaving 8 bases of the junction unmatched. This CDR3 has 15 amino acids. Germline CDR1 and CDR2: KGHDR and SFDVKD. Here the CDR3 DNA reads TGTGCCACCAGTTCGCCGACAGGGGTGGCAGATACGCAGTATTTT. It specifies CATSSPTGVADTQYF.

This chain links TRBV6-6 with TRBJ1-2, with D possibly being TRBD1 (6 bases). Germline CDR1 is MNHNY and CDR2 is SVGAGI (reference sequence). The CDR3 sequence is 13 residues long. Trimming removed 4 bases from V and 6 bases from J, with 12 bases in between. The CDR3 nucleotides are TGTGCCAGCAGTTTAGGGGGAGCTGATGGCTACACCTTC. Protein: CASSLGGADGYTF.

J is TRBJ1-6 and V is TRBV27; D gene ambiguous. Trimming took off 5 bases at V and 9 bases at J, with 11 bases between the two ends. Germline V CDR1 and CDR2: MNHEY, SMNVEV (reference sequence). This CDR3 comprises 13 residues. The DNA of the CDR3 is TGTGCCAGCAGTCCTCTTAGTAGTTCACCCCTCCACTTT. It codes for CASSPLSSSPLHF.

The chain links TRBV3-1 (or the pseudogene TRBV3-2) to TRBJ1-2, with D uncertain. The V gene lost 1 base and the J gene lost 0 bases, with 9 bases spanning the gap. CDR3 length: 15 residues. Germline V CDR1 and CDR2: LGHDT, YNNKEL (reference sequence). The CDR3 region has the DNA TGTGCCAGCAGCCAAGGGACGGGAGCTAACTATGGCTACACCTTC. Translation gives CASSQGTGANYGYTF.

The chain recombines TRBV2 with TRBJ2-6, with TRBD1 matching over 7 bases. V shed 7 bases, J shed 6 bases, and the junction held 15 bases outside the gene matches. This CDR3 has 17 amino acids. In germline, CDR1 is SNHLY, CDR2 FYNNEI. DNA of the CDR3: TGTGCCAGCAATGAGGGACAGTCCCTTGGAGTGGCCAACGTCCTGACTTTC. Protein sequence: CASNEGQSLGVANVLTF. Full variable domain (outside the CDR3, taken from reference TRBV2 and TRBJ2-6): EPEVTQTPSHQVTQMGQEVILRCVPISNHLYFYWYRQILGQKVEFLVSFYNNEISEKSEIFDDQFSVERPDGSNFTLKIRSTKLEDSAMYFCASNEGQSLGVANVLTFGAGSRLTVL.

As DNA, the CDR3 is TGCGCCAGCAGCTTAGCGGGGGTTCGTACTGAAGCTTTCTTT. Its protein is CASSLAGVRTEAFF. V usage is TRBV5-1 and J usage is TRBJ1-1; weak D call: TRBD1 (5 bases). Per the germline V gene, CDR1 is SGHRS and CDR2 is YFSETQ. The CDR3 loop spans 14 amino acids. V lost 2 bases and J 5 bases, leaving 13 bases between the germline ends.

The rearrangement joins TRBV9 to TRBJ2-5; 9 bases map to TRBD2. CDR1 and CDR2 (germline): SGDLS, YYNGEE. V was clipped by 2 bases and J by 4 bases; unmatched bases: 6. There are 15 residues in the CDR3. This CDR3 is CASSVTGTSIETQYF. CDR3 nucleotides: TGTGCCAGCAGCGTGACCGGGACTAGCATAGAGACCCAGTACTTC.